The sequence of this T cell receptor (beta chain) was determined in a study of T cell responses to AZD1222 COVID-19 vaccine. Study-level background: Pooling covered second doses at about 4 or about 12 weeks. Study-wide results and limits: At study baseline, merely roughly 6 AZD1222 recipients were seropositive. Donor demographics were predominantly white British with a female majority; clonal diversity may be underestimated.

This table comes from immunoSEQ multiplex PCR, and its TCRdb copy is limited to in-frame clones, with some not included. The sample holds roughly 130,000 clones, roughly 90% seen once. A note on this clone: The antigen remains unidentified.

The V segment lost 11 bases and the J segment 8 bases; nucleotides outside the gene matches: 6. The germline V gene has CDR1 MDHEN and CDR2 SYDVKM. The CDR3 extends over 13 amino acids. The chain employs TRBV28 and TRBJ1-4; 12 nucleotides match TRBD1. The receptor's source is an adult in good health. The sample consisted of peripheral blood, taken on day 0 of AZD1222 vaccination. CDR3 loop: CAAGQGAGEKLFF. The CDR3 nucleotides read TGTGCCGCGGGACAGGGGGCAGGGGAAAAACTGTTTTTT.